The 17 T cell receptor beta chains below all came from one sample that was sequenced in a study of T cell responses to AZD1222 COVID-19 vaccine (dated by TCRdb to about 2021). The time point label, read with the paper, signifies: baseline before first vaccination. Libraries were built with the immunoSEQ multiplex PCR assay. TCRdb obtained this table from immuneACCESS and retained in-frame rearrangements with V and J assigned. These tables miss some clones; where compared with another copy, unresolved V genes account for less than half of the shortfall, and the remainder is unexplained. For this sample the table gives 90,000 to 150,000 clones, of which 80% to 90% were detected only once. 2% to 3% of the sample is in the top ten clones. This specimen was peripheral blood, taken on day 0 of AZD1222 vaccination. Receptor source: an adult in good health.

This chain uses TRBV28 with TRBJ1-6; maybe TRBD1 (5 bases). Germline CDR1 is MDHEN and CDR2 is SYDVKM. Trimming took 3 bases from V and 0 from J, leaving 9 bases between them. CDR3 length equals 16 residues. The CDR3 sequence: CASSLGQGSYNSPLHF. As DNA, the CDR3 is TGTGCCAGCAGTTTGGGGCAGGGCTCCTATAATTCACCCCTCCACTTT.

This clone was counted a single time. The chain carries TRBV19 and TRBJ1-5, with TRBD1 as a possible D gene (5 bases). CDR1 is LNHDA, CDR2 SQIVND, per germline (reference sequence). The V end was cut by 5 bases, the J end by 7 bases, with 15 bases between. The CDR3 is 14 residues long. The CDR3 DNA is TGTGCCAGTAGTTGGGGAGGCAGGGAGCAGCCCCAGCATTTT. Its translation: CASSWGGREQPQHF.

CDR3 amino acids: CASSDPRRSSGELFF. The CDR3 DNA sequence: TGCGCCAGCAGTGACCCGCGGCGGAGTTCCGGGGAGCTGTTTTTT. J is TRBJ2-2 and V is TRBV10-1; D ambiguous. The germline V gene has CDR1 WNHNN and CDR2 SYGVQD (reference sequence). V lost 3 bases to trimming and J lost 6 bases, with 14 bases between them. This CDR3 region has 15 residues.

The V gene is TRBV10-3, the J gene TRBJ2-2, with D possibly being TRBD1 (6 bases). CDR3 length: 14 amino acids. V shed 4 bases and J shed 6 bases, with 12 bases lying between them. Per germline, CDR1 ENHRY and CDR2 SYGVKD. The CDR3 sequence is CAISGDRSSGELFF. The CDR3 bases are TGTGCCATCAGTGGAGACAGGTCATCCGGGGAGCTGTTTTTT.

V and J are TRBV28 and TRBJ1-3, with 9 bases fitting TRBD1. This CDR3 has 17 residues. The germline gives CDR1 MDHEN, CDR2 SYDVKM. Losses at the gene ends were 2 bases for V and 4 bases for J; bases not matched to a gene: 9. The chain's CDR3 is CASSLIQGQGAGNTIYF. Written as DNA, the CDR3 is TGTGCCAGCAGTTTAATCCAGGGACAGGGAGCCGGAAACACCATATATTTT.

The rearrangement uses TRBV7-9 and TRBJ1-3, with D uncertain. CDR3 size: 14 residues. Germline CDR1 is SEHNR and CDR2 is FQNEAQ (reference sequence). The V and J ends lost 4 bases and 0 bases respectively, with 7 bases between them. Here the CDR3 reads CASSSPGSGNTIYF. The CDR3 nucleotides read TGTGCCAGCAGCTCGCCCGGCTCTGGAAACACCATATATTTT.

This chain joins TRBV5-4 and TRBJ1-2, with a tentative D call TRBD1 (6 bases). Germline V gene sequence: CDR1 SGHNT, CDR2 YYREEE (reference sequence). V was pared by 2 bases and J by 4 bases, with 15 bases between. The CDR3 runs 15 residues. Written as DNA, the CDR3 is TGTGCCAGCAGCTTACAGGGCGTCGACGGCTATGGCTACACCTTC. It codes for CASSLQGVDGYGYTF.

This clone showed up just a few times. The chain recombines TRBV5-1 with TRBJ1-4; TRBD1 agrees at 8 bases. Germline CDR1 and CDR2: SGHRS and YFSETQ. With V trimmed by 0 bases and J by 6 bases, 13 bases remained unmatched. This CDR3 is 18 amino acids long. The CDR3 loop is CASSLGGPAGGLYEKLFF. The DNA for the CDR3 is TGCGCCAGCAGCTTGGGCGGTCCGGCAGGGGGCCTATATGAAAAACTGTTTTTT.

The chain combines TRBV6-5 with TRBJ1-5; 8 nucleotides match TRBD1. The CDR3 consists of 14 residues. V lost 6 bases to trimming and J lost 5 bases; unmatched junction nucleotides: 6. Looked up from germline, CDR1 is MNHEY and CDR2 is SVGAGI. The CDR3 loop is CASRRQGLDQPQHF. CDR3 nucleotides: TGTGCCAGCAGACGACAGGGGTTGGATCAGCCCCAGCATTTT.

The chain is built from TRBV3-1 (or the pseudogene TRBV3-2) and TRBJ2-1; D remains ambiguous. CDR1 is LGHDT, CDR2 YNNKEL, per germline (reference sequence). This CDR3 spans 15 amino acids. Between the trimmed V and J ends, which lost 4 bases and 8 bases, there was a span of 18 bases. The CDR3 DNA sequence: TGTGCCAGCAGCCGGGTCGGGTGGGCCTTCGATGAGCAGTTCTTC. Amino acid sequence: CASSRVGWAFDEQFF.

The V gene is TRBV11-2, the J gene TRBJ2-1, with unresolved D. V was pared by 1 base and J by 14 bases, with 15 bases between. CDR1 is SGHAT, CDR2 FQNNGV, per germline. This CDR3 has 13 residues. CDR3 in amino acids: CASSLVPATREFF. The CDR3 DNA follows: TGTGCCAGCAGCTTAGTCCCAGCGACTCGGGAGTTCTTC.

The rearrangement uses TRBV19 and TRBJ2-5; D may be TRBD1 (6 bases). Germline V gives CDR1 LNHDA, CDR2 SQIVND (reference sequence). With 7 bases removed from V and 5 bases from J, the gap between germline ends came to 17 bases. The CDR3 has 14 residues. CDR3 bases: TGTGCCAGTAAAGAGGACCCGAGGGGGGAGACCCAGTACTTC. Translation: CASKEDPRGETQYF.

CDR3 sequence: CASSPVSQIYGYTF. The CDR3, as DNA: TGCGCCAGCAGCCCGGTCTCCCAAATCTATGGCTACACCTTC. V and J are TRBV5-1 and TRBJ1-2; D is unclear. The CDR3 length is 14 residues. Germline lookup yields CDR1 SGHRS and CDR2 YFSETQ. Trimming pared 4 bases from V and 4 bases from J, leaving 14 bases between.

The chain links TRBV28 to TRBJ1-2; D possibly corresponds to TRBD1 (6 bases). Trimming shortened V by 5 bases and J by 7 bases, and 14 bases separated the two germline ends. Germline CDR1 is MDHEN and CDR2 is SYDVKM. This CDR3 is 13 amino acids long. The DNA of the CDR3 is TGTGCCAGCAGTCCCCCCGACAGGCTTGGCTACACCTTC. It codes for CASSPPDRLGYTF.

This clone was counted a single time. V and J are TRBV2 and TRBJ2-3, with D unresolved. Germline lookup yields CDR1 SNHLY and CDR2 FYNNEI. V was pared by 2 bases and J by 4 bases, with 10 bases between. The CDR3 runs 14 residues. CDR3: CASSESSPPDTQYF. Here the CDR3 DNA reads TGTGCCAGCAGTGAAAGCTCCCCACCAGATACGCAGTATTTT.

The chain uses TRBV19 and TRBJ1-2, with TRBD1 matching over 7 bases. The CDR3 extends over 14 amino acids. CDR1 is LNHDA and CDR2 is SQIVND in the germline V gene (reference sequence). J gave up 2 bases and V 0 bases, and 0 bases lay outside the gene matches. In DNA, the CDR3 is TGTGCCAGTAGTATAGAGGGACAGAACTATGGCTACACCTTC. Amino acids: CASSIEGQNYGYTF.

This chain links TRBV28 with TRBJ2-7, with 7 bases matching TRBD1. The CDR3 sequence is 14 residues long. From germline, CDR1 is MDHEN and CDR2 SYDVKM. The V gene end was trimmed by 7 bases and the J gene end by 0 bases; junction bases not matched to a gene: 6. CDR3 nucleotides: TGTGCCAGCAAGGGGACAGTGATCTCCTACGAGCAGTACTTC. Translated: CASKGTVISYEQYF. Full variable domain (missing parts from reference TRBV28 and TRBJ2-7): DVKVTQSSRYLVKRTGEKVFLECVQDMDHENMFWYRQDPGLGLRLIYFSYDVKMKEKGDIPEGYSVSREKKERFSLILESASTNQTSMYLCASKGTVISYEQYFGPGTRLTVT.